Here is one TCR beta chain with its context. The entry originates in a study of blood T cell repertoires in COVID-19. Study-wide background: The cDNA or gDNA used as material had been derived from T cells, B-cell-depleted T cells, or PBMCs.

Germline assignment: CDR1 SEHNR and CDR2 FQNEAQ (reference sequence). The length of the CDR3 is 19 residues. Losses at the gene ends were 5 bases for V and 0 bases for J; bases not matched to a gene: 12. This table comes from immunoSEQ multiplex PCR, and its TCRdb copy is limited to in-frame clones, with some not included. The sample has more than 60,000 clones; approximately 85% are singletons. The rearrangement uses TRBV7-9 and TRBJ2-1, with TRBD1 identical over 11 bases. Sequences were obtained from peripheral blood. The receptor comes from a woman aged 55-70 years with COVID-19, enrolled during active disease. In nucleotides, the CDR3 is TGTGCCAGCAGCGGTCGGACAGGGGGCAAGCATAGCTCCTACAATGAGCAGTTCTTC. It translates to CASSGRTGGKHSSYNEQFF.